These 8 T cell receptor beta chains were sequenced from one sample in a study of T-cell memory formation after mild COVID-19. TCRdb re-analysed the 5' RACE reads in MiXCR, keeping a single row per CDR3 protein. Of roughly 560,000 distinct CDR3 sequences listed, about a fifth were seen once; the top ten hold roughly an eighth. The sample was PBMCs or a T cell subset sorted from them (not recorded which). The receptors stem from an adult woman who had mild COVID-19 (a few samples of this study predate the infection). Cell type and time point are not known.

This clonotype was detected a few times. The genes are TRBV7-3 and TRBJ1-1, with D possibly TRBD1 on 5 matching bases. Looked up from germline, CDR1 is SGHTA and CDR2 is FQGTGA. This CDR3 has 16 amino acids. V was trimmed by 0 bases and J by 2 bases, leaving 13 bases between them. CDR3 nucleotides: TGTGCCAGCAGCTTAACGGGGCCGGGGACCAACACTGAAGCTTTCTTT. Translation gives CASSLTGPGTNTEAFF.

This clonotype was counted a few times. This sequence joins TRBV4-1 and TRBJ2-7; 7 bases line up with TRBD2. The V and J ends lost 4 bases and 3 bases, in that order; junction bases with no gene match: 3. This CDR3 spans 13 amino acids. CDR1 is MGHRA, CDR2 YSYEKL, per germline. The CDR3 DNA follows: TGCGCCAGCAGCCGGGAGGGGCTCTACGAGCAGTACTTC. Amino acids: CASSREGLYEQYF.

The sample holds a few counts of this clonotype. The chain is built from TRBV9 and TRBJ2-3, with D maybe TRBD2 (5 bases). This CDR3 spans 14 amino acids. V gave up 4 bases and J gave up 3 bases, with 12 bases separating them. The germline CDR1 and CDR2 sequences are SGDLS and YYNGEE. The CDR3 region is CASSPFGGTDTQYF. The CDR3 DNA sequence: TGTGCCAGCAGCCCCTTCGGAGGAACAGATACGCAGTATTTT.

The genes are TRBV7-6 and TRBJ2-7; perhaps TRBD2 as D (5 bases). CDR1 and CDR2 (germline): SGHVS, FNYEAQ. CDR3 length equals 13 residues. Trimming removed 2 bases from V and 3 bases from J, with 8 bases in between. CDR3 DNA: TGTGCCAGCAGCTTAAGAGGGTTCTACGAGCAGTACTTC. Its translation is CASSLRGFYEQYF. Supplemented by reference TRBV7-6 and TRBJ2-7, the full variable domain reads GAGVSQSPRYKVTKRGQDVALRCDPISGHVSLYWYRQALGQGPEFLTYFNYEAQQDKSGLPNDRFSAERPEGSISTLTIQRTEQRDSAMYRCASSLRGFYEQYFGPGTRLTVT.

The CDR3 nucleotides are TGCGCCAGCAGCATTTCGGCAACTAATGAAAAACTGTTTTTT. The encoded protein is CASSISATNEKLFF. This chain connects TRBV4-3 to TRBJ1-4; no reliable D call. Trimming took off 5 bases at V and 0 bases at J, with 7 bases between the two ends. The CDR3 is made up of 14 amino acids. Germline-derived CDR1 and CDR2 are LGHNA and YSLEER.

CDR3 nucleotides: TGTGCCACCCCGCGGGACACCAAATCTGGGGCCAACGTCCTGACTTTC. Encoded protein: CATPRDTKSGANVLTF. The chain has TRBV24-1 and TRBJ2-6; tentatively, D is TRBD1 or TRBD2 (6 bases each). V gave up 9 bases and J gave up 1 base, with 15 bases separating them. Germline CDR1 KGHDR, CDR2 SFDVKD. This CDR3 region has 16 residues.

The chain uses TRBV13 and TRBJ2-1, with 10 bases that match TRBD2. CDR1 and CDR2 from the germline V gene are PRHDT and FYEKMQ (reference sequence). This CDR3 region has 15 residues. Trimming cost V 10 bases and J 0 bases; bases outside gene matches: 6. The CDR3 reads CAIPTSGASYNEQFF. For the CDR3, the DNA is TGTGCCATCCCTACTAGCGGGGCCTCCTACAATGAGCAGTTCTTC. Combining the CDR3 with reference TRBV13 and TRBJ2-1 gives the whole variable domain AAGVIQSPRHLIKEKRETATLKCYPIPRHDTVYWYQQGPGQDPQFLISFYEKMQSDKGSIPDRFSAQQFSDYHSELNMSSLELGDSALYFCAIPTSGASYNEQFFGPGTRLTVL.

The V and J genes are TRBV4-3 and TRBJ1-1; the D is unclear. The V gene's germline CDR1 is LGHNA and CDR2 YSLEER. With 0 bases removed from V and 11 bases from J, the gap between germline ends came to 13 bases. This CDR3 has 13 residues. The CDR3 DNA follows: TGCGCCAGCAGCCAAGATTTAAACAGTCCGGCTTTCTTT. Protein: CASSQDLNSPAFF.